These 24 T cell receptor beta chains came from one sample sequenced in a study of early stage breast cancer tumors. Sequencing was performed with immunoSEQ multiplex PCR; in TCRdb, only in-frame clones are kept and a portion is missing. The sample lists under 45,000 clones, over 70% seen once, with approximately 7% in the top ten. Sequencing was done on a sample of blood. Receptors originate from a person aged 60 to 70 with breast cancer.

This clone is a singleton in its sample. The genes are TRBV2 and TRBJ2-7, with D unclear. The CDR3 covers 13 residues. With 6 bases removed from V and 3 bases from J, the gap between germline ends came to 12 bases. From germline, CDR1 is SNHLY and CDR2 FYNNEI. The CDR3 bases are TGTGCCAGCAGGTTGGACGGTGACTACGAGCAGTACTTC. As protein: CASRLDGDYEQYF.

J is TRBJ2-7 and V is TRBV4-1; TRBD2 might be the D (5 bases). V lost 3 bases and J lost 2, with 14 bases in between. The CDR3 contains 15 residues. Germline CDR1 MGHRA, CDR2 YSYEKL. The CDR3 here is CASSQDYQRAYEQYF. CDR3 nucleotides: TGCGCCAGCAGCCAGGATTACCAGAGGGCCTACGAGCAGTACTTC.

The chain joins TRBV2 to TRBJ2-1; 11 positions agree with TRBD2. CDR1 SNHLY and CDR2 FYNNEI come from the germline V gene. With 6 bases clipped from V and 6 bases from J, the junction kept 7 bases outside the gene matches. The CDR3 is 15 amino acids. The CDR3 DNA reads TGTGCCAGCAGGAGGGGTCTAGCGGGGGGCAATGAGCAGTTCTTC. This codes for CASRRGLAGGNEQFF.

The chain couples TRBV19 to TRBJ2-1; 10 bases are shared with TRBD2. The CDR3 consists of 16 residues. V trimming: 5 bases; J trimming: 2 bases; junction bases outside the gene matches: 6. Per germline, CDR1 LNHDA and CDR2 SQIVND (reference sequence). CDR3 bases: TGTGCCAGTAGTTCTCGCACTAGCGGGACCTACAATGAGCAGTTCTTC. It yields the protein CASSSRTSGTYNEQFF.

A note on this clone: At one boundary the junction diverges from the germline segment, which might be a read error. The chain is built from TRBV7-7 and TRBJ2-5; D might be TRBD2 (5 bases). The V gene's germline CDR1 is SSHAT and CDR2 FNYEAQ (reference sequence). The CDR3 contains 15 residues. DNA of the CDR3: TGTGCTAGCAGCTTAGAGGGTATGGGCTCGGGGACCCAGTACTTC. This gives the protein CASSLEGMGSGTQYF.

The rearrangement joins TRBV11-3 to TRBJ2-2, with 8 bases identical to TRBD1. CDR1 is SGHNT, CDR2 YENEEA, per germline. Trimming cost V 5 bases and J 1 base; bases outside gene matches: 6. CDR3 length: 16 residues. The DNA for the CDR3 is TGTGCCAGCAGCCAAACCGGGACAGGGAACACCGGGGAGCTGTTTTTT. This sequence encodes CASSQTGTGNTGELFF.

J is TRBJ2-1 and V is TRBV30, with TRBD2 matching 13 bases. Trimming cost V 3 bases and J 0 bases; bases outside gene matches: 5. Germline assignment: CDR1 GTSNPN and CDR2 SVGIG (reference sequence). The CDR3 consists of 17 residues. CDR3 coding DNA: TGTGCCTGGAGGAGACTAGCGGGGGGTTCCTCCTACAATGAGCAGTTCTTC. Amino acid sequence: CAWRRLAGGSSYNEQFF.

CDR3 in DNA: TGTGCCAGTAGTCAAGCGGGAGTGGGTGAGACCCAGTACTTC. It is translated as CASSQAGVGETQYF. The chain carries TRBV19 and TRBJ2-5; 8 nucleotides line up with TRBD2. CDR3 length: 14 residues. Germline V gene sequence: CDR1 LNHDA, CDR2 SQIVND (reference sequence). V trimming: 5 bases; J trimming: 5 bases; junction bases outside the gene matches: 7. Supplemented by reference TRBV19 and TRBJ2-5, the full variable domain reads DGGITQSPKYLFRKEGQNVTLSCEQNLNHDAMYWYRQDPGQGLRLIYYSQIVNDFQKGDIAEGYSVSREKKESFPLTVTSAQKNPTAFYLCASSQAGVGETQYFGPGTRLLVL.

The chain recombines TRBV11-2 with TRBJ2-5; 13 nucleotides match TRBD2. Germline V CDR1 and CDR2: SGHAT, FQNNGV. The CDR3 contains 16 residues. Trimming removed 4 bases from V and 3 bases from J; junction bases left unmatched: 5. CDR3 protein: CASSSMGTSGEETQYF. The CDR3 DNA reads as TGTGCCAGCAGCTCCATGGGGACTAGCGGGGAAGAGACCCAGTACTTC. Based on the CDR3 plus reference TRBV11-2 and TRBJ2-5, the full variable domain is EAGVAQSPRYKIIEKRQSVAFWCNPISGHATLYWYQQILGQGPKLLIQFQNNGVVDDSQLPKDRFSAERLKGVDSTLKIQPAKLEDSAVYLCASSSMGTSGEETQYFGPGTRLLVL.

This clone turned up a few times. V and J are TRBV9 and TRBJ1-2; D is possibly TRBD1 (5 bases). V lost 3 bases, J lost 5 bases, and 20 bases lay in between. Germline V gene data show CDR1 as SGDLS and CDR2 as YYNGEE. This CDR3 has 16 residues. CDR3 protein: CASSATTVTGMYGYTF. DNA for the CDR3: TGTGCCAGCAGCGCTACGACAGTCACGGGGATGTATGGCTACACCTTC.

The CDR3 nucleotides read TGTGCCAGCAGTCGCGGACTGACTAGCTCCTACAATGAGCAGTTCTTC. Amino acids: CASSRGLTSSYNEQFF. The chain uses TRBV27 and TRBJ2-1; possible D gene TRBD2, 6 bases. V shed 5 bases and J shed 0 bases, with 14 bases lying between them. Per the germline V gene, CDR1 is MNHEY and CDR2 is SMNVEV (reference sequence). CDR3 length equals 16 residues.

The V call is TRBV14, the J call TRBJ2-7; tentatively, D is TRBD1 (5 bases). Germline V lookup: CDR1 SGHDN, CDR2 FVKESK. This CDR3 has 14 residues. The V end was cut by 4 bases, the J end by 0 bases, with 10 bases between. The CDR3 DNA sequence: TGTGCCAGCAGCCGACAGCCAAGCTCCTACGAGCAGTACTTC. This translates into CASSRQPSSYEQYF.

This clone was counted between two and nine times. Compared with germline, one end of the junction differs, possibly owing to a read error. The chain links TRBV29-1 to TRBJ1-1; no clear D gene. CDR3 size: 11 residues. Germline V lookup: CDR1 SQVTM, CDR2 ANQGSEA. The CDR3 loop is CSVEGRQSFGF. The CDR3, as DNA: TGCAGCGTTGAGGGGAGGCAGTCTTTTGGCTTT.

The V and J genes are TRBV5-1 and TRBJ1-4; D is unclear. The ends were cut back, 0 bases at V and 0 bases at J, with 9 bases in the middle. The CDR3 is made up of 16 amino acids. Germline lookup yields CDR1 SGHRS and CDR2 YFSETQ. The CDR3 DNA is TGCGCCAGCAGCTTGGGCGTACAGTCAACTAATGAAAAACTGTTTTTT. Translating it yields CASSLGVQSTNEKLFF. The full variable domain, rest sourced from reference TRBV5-1 and TRBJ1-4, is KAGVTQTPRYLIKTRGQQVTLSCSPISGHRSVSWYQQTPGQGLQFLFEYFSETQRNKGNFPGRFSGRQFSNSRSEMNVSTLELGDSALYLCASSLGVQSTNEKLFFGSGTQLSVL.

V and J are TRBV19 and TRBJ1-1; 8 nucleotides line up with TRBD1. Germline V CDR1 and CDR2: LNHDA, SQIVND (reference sequence). Germline trimming cut 5 bases from V and 7 bases from J; bases unmatched to any gene: 9. CDR3 length: 14 amino acids. The CDR3: CASSPTGGSREAFF. CDR3 in DNA: TGTGCCAGTAGTCCCACAGGGGGGAGCCGTGAAGCTTTCTTT.

V usage is TRBV6-1 and J usage is TRBJ1-6; no firm D call. CDR3 length equals 16 residues. V dropped 2 bases and J dropped 4 bases, with 12 bases sitting between them. CDR1 MNHNS and CDR2 SASEGT come from the germline V gene. The CDR3 region has the DNA TGTGCCAGCAGTGAACGGCCCCCGGGATATAATTCACCCCTCCACTTT. Translated, it gives CASSERPPGYNSPLHF.

The chain recombines TRBV4-2 with TRBJ1-3; D is undetermined. Trimming shortened V by 2 bases and J by 2 bases, and 13 bases separated the two germline ends. Per germline, CDR1 LGHNA and CDR2 YNFKEQ. This CDR3 comprises 16 residues. Here the CDR3 DNA reads TGTGCCAGCAGCCAAACCCTCCGGCCAACTGGAAACACCATATATTTT. Translation: CASSQTLRPTGNTIYF.

The chain recombines TRBV18 with TRBJ1-1; TRBD1 might be the D (5 bases). V was shortened by 3 bases and J by 0 bases, with 11 bases between the two germline ends. This CDR3 spans 15 amino acids. Looked up from germline, CDR1 is KGHSH and CDR2 is LQKENI. CDR3 bases: TGTGCCAGCTCACCTTTATCACAGGTGAACACTGAAGCTTTCTTT. Residues: CASSPLSQVNTEAFF.

This chain connects TRBV5-1 to TRBJ1-2; possible D gene TRBD1, 5 bases. V was shortened by 4 bases and J by 5 bases, with 12 bases between the two germline ends. The CDR3 spans 13 residues. Germline CDR1 reads SGHRS; CDR2 reads YFSETQ. In DNA form, the CDR3 reads TGCGCCAGCAGCCGGGACTCCAATTATGGCTACACCTTC. Its translation is CASSRDSNYGYTF.

This clone was detected only once. The V call is TRBV5-4, the J call TRBJ2-3, with no clear D. Looked up from germline, CDR1 is SGHNT and CDR2 is YYREEE (reference sequence). CDR3 length: 12 amino acids. V was cut by 0 bases and J by 7 bases, with 6 bases left in between. For the CDR3, the DNA is TGTGCCAGCAGCTTGGGGGGAAATACGCAGTATTTT. Its translation: CASSLGGNTQYF.

The chain recombines TRBV25-1 with TRBJ1-4; tentative D call: TRBD1 (6 bases). V lost 4 bases to trimming and J lost 7 bases, with 13 bases between them. This CDR3 spans 14 amino acids. Germline values: CDR1 MGHDK, CDR2 SYGVNS. The CDR3: CASSGGRGGEKLFF. Written as DNA, the CDR3 is TGTGCCAGCAGTGGCGGGCGAGGGGGTGAAAAACTGTTTTTT.

V gene TRBV9 combines with J gene TRBJ2-2; no firm D call. V lost 1 base to trimming and J lost 2 bases, with 9 bases between them. The CDR3 is 15 residues long. CDR1 SGDLS and CDR2 YYNGEE come from the germline V gene. The CDR3 sequence: CASSVTATNTGELFF. CDR3 nucleotide sequence: TGTGCCAGCAGCGTAACCGCTACCAACACCGGGGAGCTGTTTTTT.

The chain links TRBV18 to TRBJ1-2, with D unclear. The ends were cut back, 8 bases at V and 8 bases at J, with 18 bases in the middle. Germline V gene sequence: CDR1 KGHSH, CDR2 LQKENI. The CDR3 consists of 13 residues. CDR3 DNA sequence: TGTGCCAGCGTCACCACAATCGGGTACGGCTACACCTTC. Amino acids: CASVTTIGYGYTF.

The table lists this clone with a few counts. V and J are TRBV18 and TRBJ2-2, with 7 bases lining up with TRBD1. Trimming removed 3 bases from V and 5 bases from J; junction bases left unmatched: 9. In germline, CDR1 is KGHSH, CDR2 LQKENI. This CDR3 has 16 residues. The CDR3 nucleotides read TGTGCCAGCTCACCCTCGACAGGGATGTGGACCGGGGAGCTGTTTTTT. Translating gives CASSPSTGMWTGELFF.